This T cell receptor beta chain came from a study of CD8+ T cells in alopecia areata. Treatment indicated: oral pan-JAK inhibitor, 5-10 mg twice daily. The V end lost 1 base, the J end lost 7 bases, and 8 bases lay between the germline ends. Germline V lookup: CDR1 LNHDA, CDR2 SQIVND (reference sequence). The CDR3 spans 13 residues. This clone appeared a few times. Sequencing relied on a cDNA template that was reverse transcribed from extracted RNA. Clones were sequenced by immunoSEQ multiplex PCR, and TCRdb holds only the in-frame ones, with some missing. Of over 150,000 clones listed, about 62% were seen once; the top ten hold 5% to 6%.

The J gene is TRBJ2-1, the V gene TRBV19, with D possibly being TRBD2 (6 bases). This clonotype was sampled from a human donor with alopecia areata. The source material was CD4+ T cells sorted from blood, sampled at week 24, from a patient treated with tofacitinib. This chain's CDR3 is CASSIGLANEQFF. In nucleotides, the CDR3 is TGTGCCAGTAGTATAGGCCTAGCGAATGAGCAGTTCTTC.